The 3 T cell receptor beta chains below all came from one sample that was sequenced in a study of blood T cell repertoires in COVID-19. TCRdb's copy holds only in-frame clones and misses some; the assay was immunoSEQ multiplex PCR. The sample has tens of thousands of clones, 86% seen once. The sample taken for sequencing was peripheral blood. The receptors shown here come from a man aged 50 or older with acute or convalescent COVID-19.

The rearrangement links TRBV12-5 to TRBJ1-2; 8 positions match TRBD1. V was clipped by 3 bases and J by 5 bases; unmatched bases: 8. Per germline, CDR1 LGHNT and CDR2 FRNRAP. The CDR3 length is 15 residues. The CDR3 DNA reads TGTGCTAGTGGTTTAGGACAGGGCTTTCGGTATGGCTACACCTTC. It is translated as CASGLGQGFRYGYTF.

J is TRBJ1-2 and V is TRBV18; D remains ambiguous. V dropped 2 bases and J dropped 9 bases, with 13 bases sitting between them. The CDR3 spans 13 residues. The germline V gene has CDR1 KGHSH and CDR2 LQKENI. Here the CDR3 reads CASSPASDMSYTF. The DNA of the CDR3 is TGTGCCAGCTCACCAGCCTCCGACATGAGCTACACCTTC.

The chain recombines TRBV3-1 (or the pseudogene TRBV3-2) with TRBJ2-1; 9 nucleotides align to TRBD2. Germline V gives CDR1 LGHDT, CDR2 YNNKEL (reference sequence). CDR3 length: 14 amino acids. V lost 5 bases, J lost 9 bases, and 8 bases stayed unmatched. In DNA form, the CDR3 reads TGTGCCAGCAGCTTTAGCGGGGGCCAAGGTGAGCAGTTCTTC. This gives the protein CASSFSGGQGEQFF.